This TCR beta chain appears in the sequencing data of a study of blood T cell repertoires in COVID-19. Study-wide context: From the United States, Italy and Spain came samples of acute and convalescent COVID-19. T cells, B-cell-depleted T cells, or PBMCs provided the cDNA or gDNA that served as material.

This clone was detected a few times. In the study's own analysis: Amplification of reference gene primers provided the estimated nucleated cell counts. Sequencing was performed with immunoSEQ multiplex PCR; in TCRdb, only in-frame clones are kept and a portion is missing. Clonal size and the V and J genes are those of that table, whereas D and trimming came from the DNA. Here the sample spans 100,000 to 150,000 clones, about 80% being singletons. Germline assignment: CDR1 LGHDT and CDR2 YNNKEL (reference sequence). J gave up 0 bases and V 6 bases, and 2 bases lay outside the gene matches. CDR3 size: 14 residues.

The TCR comes from a woman between 45 and 65 years old with acute or convalescent COVID-19. This chain connects TRBV3-1 (or the pseudogene TRBV3-2) to TRBJ1-1; 9 nucleotides agree with TRBD1. Sequencing was carried out using peripheral blood. The CDR3 DNA is TGTGCCAGCAGTCGACAGGGGGTGAACACTGAAGCTTTCTTT. Translating gives CASSRQGVNTEAFF.